A selection of T cell receptor beta chains follows, all from one sample in a study of CD8 T cells in Susac syndrome. TCRdb called the immunoSEQ multiplex PCR reads again in MiXCR, with one record for every CDR3 protein. The table lists 250,000 to 350,000 distinct CDR3 sequences, roughly 84% of them singletons. Sequences were obtained from CD8+ T cells from PBMCs. These receptors were collected from a human donor with multiple sclerosis. Each CDR3 is given with its conserved first and last residue. A D gene is named only where the DNA matches it firmly. Not all rows give a size; the values are once, few, many and, for expanded clones, a class.

clone size: NA; J gene: TRBJ2-4; V gene: TRBV7-9; D gene: NA; CDR3 protein: CASSPLPGLSGNIQYF; CDR3 DNA: TGTGCCAGCAGCCCCCTACCGGGACTTAGCGGAAACATTCAGTACTTC
clone size: NA; J gene: TRBJ2-1; V gene: TRBV4-1; D gene: TRBD2; CDR3 protein: CASSPTPTSGRLDNEQFF; CDR3 DNA: TGCGCCAGCAGTCCGACACCGACTAGCGGGAGGTTAGACAATGAGCAGTTCTTC
clone size: once; J gene: TRBJ2-3; V gene: TRBV27; D gene: NA; CDR3 protein: CASSQTISSTDTQYF; CDR3 DNA: TGTGCCAGCAGTCAGACGATCTCTAGCACAGATACGCAGTATTTT
clone size: NA; J gene: TRBJ2-6; V gene: TRBV6-6; D gene: NA; CDR3 protein: CASSDRTAGANVLTF; CDR3 DNA: TGTGCCAGCAGTGACAGGACAGCTGGGGCCAACGTCCTGACTTTC
clone size: NA; J gene: TRBJ2-7; V gene: TRBV12-3/TRBV12-4; D gene: TRBD2; CDR3 protein: CASSFGRPVEQYF; CDR3 DNA: TGTGCCAGCAGTTTCGGGAGGCCTGTCGAGCAGTACTTC
clone size: NA; J gene: TRBJ2-3; V gene: TRBV10-3; D gene: NA; CDR3 protein: CAISVPRVGTDTQYF; CDR3 DNA: TGTGCCATCAGTGTTCCCAGGGTTGGCACAGATACGCAGTATTTT
clone size: NA; J gene: TRBJ2-7; V gene: TRBV27; D gene: NA; CDR3 protein: CASSPPVTAGRYEQYF; CDR3 DNA: TGTGCCAGCAGTCCGCCGGTGACAGCTGGTCGCTACGAGCAGTACTTC
clone size: NA; J gene: TRBJ2-1; V gene: TRBV27; D gene: NA; CDR3 protein: CATRDNPNEQFF; CDR3 DNA: TGTGCCACCCGGGACAACCCGAATGAGCAGTTCTTC
clone size: NA; J gene: TRBJ1-2; V gene: TRBV29-1; D gene: TRBD1; CDR3 protein: CSDRDRAPGYTF; CDR3 DNA: TGCAGCGACCGGGACAGGGCTCCTGGCTACACCTTC
clone size: NA; J gene: TRBJ2-1; V gene: TRBV29-1; D gene: TRBD2; CDR3 protein: CSVKRTSGTYNEQFF; CDR3 DNA: TGCAGCGTTAAACGGACTAGCGGAACCTACAATGAGCAGTTCTTC
clone size: NA; J gene: TRBJ2-2; V gene: TRBV13; D gene: TRBD1; CDR3 protein: CASSLGRGHTGELFF; CDR3 DNA: TGTGCCAGCAGCTTAGGCAGGGGGCACACCGGGGAGCTGTTTTTT
clone size: once; J gene: TRBJ1-2; V gene: TRBV20-1; D gene: TRBD1; CDR3 protein: CSARLEQGVIRGYTF; CDR3 DNA: TGCAGTGCTAGATTGGAACAGGGGGTAATCAGGGGCTACACCTTC
clone size: NA; J gene: TRBJ1-1; V gene: TRBV28; D gene: TRBD1; CDR3 protein: CASSLRGQAAEAFF; CDR3 DNA: TGTGCCAGCAGTTTAAGAGGACAGGCGGCTGAAGCTTTCTTT
clone size: NA; J gene: TRBJ2-5; V gene: TRBV7-3; D gene: NA; CDR3 protein: CASSLTGTRETQYF; CDR3 DNA: TGTGCCAGCAGCTTAACGGGAACCCGAGAGACCCAGTACTTC
clone size: NA; J gene: TRBJ1-1; V gene: TRBV3-1; D gene: NA; CDR3 protein: CASGRARARFKAFF; CDR3 DNA: TGTGCCAGCGGACGGGCTCGGGCGCGATTTAAAGCTTTCTTT
clone size: NA; J gene: TRBJ1-1; V gene: TRBV27; D gene: NA; CDR3 protein: CASSSALGTEAFF; CDR3 DNA: TGTGCCAGCAGTTCGGCTTTAGGGACTGAAGCTTTCTTT
clone size: NA; J gene: TRBJ2-1; V gene: TRBV27; D gene: TRBD2; CDR3 protein: CASSSLTSGKYNEQFF; CDR3 DNA: TGTGCCAGCAGTTCGTTGACTAGCGGGAAATACAATGAGCAGTTCTTC
clone size: NA; J gene: TRBJ2-7; V gene: TRBV9; D gene: NA; CDR3 protein: CASSETGGAYEQYF; CDR3 DNA: TGTGCCAGCAGCGAGACCGGTGGCGCCTACGAGCAGTACTTC
clone size: NA; J gene: TRBJ2-1; V gene: TRBV6-1; D gene: NA; CDR3 protein: CASSAKGLYNEQFF; CDR3 DNA: TGTGCCAGCAGTGCAAAGGGGCTCTACAATGAGCAGTTCTTC
clone size: NA; J gene: TRBJ2-7; V gene: TRBV7-2; D gene: NA; CDR3 protein: CASSLERGTVREQYF; CDR3 DNA: TGTGCCAGCAGCTTAGAACGGGGCACGGTGCGCGAGCAGTACTTC
clone size: once; J gene: TRBJ2-1; V gene: TRBV7-9; D gene: TRBD2; CDR3 protein: CASSLDRLAGLALEQFF; CDR3 DNA: TGTGCCAGCAGCTTGGACAGACTAGCGGGACTCGCATTGGAGCAGTTCTTC
clone size: NA; J gene: TRBJ2-1; V gene: TRBV24-1; D gene: TRBD2; CDR3 protein: CATSHRSSGRGNEQFF; CDR3 DNA: TGTGCCACCAGTCATCGGTCGAGCGGGAGGGGAAATGAGCAGTTCTTC
clone size: NA; J gene: TRBJ1-1; V gene: TRBV12-3/TRBV12-4; D gene: TRBD1; CDR3 protein: CASSGRTGEAFF; CDR3 DNA: TGTGCCAGCAGTGGGAGGACAGGGGAAGCTTTCTTT
clone size: NA; J gene: TRBJ2-1; V gene: TRBV6-5; D gene: NA; CDR3 protein: CASSYGDEQFF; CDR3 DNA: TGTGCCAGCAGTTACGGGGATGAGCAGTTCTTC
clone size: NA; J gene: TRBJ2-2; V gene: TRBV7-6; D gene: TRBD1; CDR3 protein: CASSQERGQGFSGELFF; CDR3 DNA: TGTGCCAGCAGCCAGGAGCGGGGACAGGGTTTTTCAGGGGAGCTGTTTTTT
clone size: NA; J gene: TRBJ1-5; V gene: TRBV28; D gene: NA; CDR3 protein: CASSLGSIQPQHF; CDR3 DNA: TGTGCCAGCAGTTTGGGTAGCATTCAGCCCCAGCATTTT
clone size: NA; J gene: TRBJ2-7; V gene: TRBV5-1; D gene: NA; CDR3 protein: CAGSWQGYEQYF; CDR3 DNA: TGCGCCGGCAGCTGGCAGGGCTACGAGCAGTACTTC
clone size: NA; J gene: TRBJ2-5; V gene: TRBV7-9; D gene: NA; CDR3 protein: CASSSDPLGTQYF; CDR3 DNA: TGTGCCAGCAGCTCGGACCCCCTGGGGACCCAGTACTTC
clone size: NA; J gene: TRBJ2-7; V gene: TRBV15; D gene: NA; CDR3 protein: CATSRVAGDISYEQYF; CDR3 DNA: TGTGCCACCAGCAGAGTTGCAGGAGACATCTCCTACGAGCAGTACTTC
clone size: NA; J gene: TRBJ1-2; V gene: TRBV3-1; D gene: NA; CDR3 protein: CASPGDYGYTF; CDR3 DNA: TGTGCCAGCCCCGGAGACTATGGCTACACCTTC
clone size: few; J gene: TRBJ2-5; V gene: TRBV6-1; D gene: NA; CDR3 protein: CASSGTVEETQYF; CDR3 DNA: TGTGCCAGCAGTGGGACAGTGGAAGAGACCCAGTACTTC
clone size: NA; J gene: TRBJ1-3; V gene: TRBV12-5; D gene: NA; CDR3 protein: CASGLVRLVTPSGNTIYF; CDR3 DNA: TGTGCTAGTGGTTTGGTACGCCTTGTGACACCCTCTGGAAACACCATATATTTT
clone size: once; J gene: TRBJ2-7; V gene: TRBV20-1; D gene: TRBD1; CDR3 protein: CSASGTGGYEQYF; CDR3 DNA: TGCAGTGCTAGTGGGACAGGGGGCTACGAGCAGTACTTC